This paragraph covers one T cell receptor beta chain sequence. The antigen is unknown. TCR alpha and TCR beta cDNA libraries with sample barcodes and UMIs came from 5'RACE using constant-segment primers. TCRdb reprocessed the 5' RACE reads with MiXCR, giving one entry per CDR3 protein. This table has around 310,000 distinct CDR3 sequences, more than 15% appearing once. This sample was included in a study of T-cell memory formation after mild COVID-19. About the study: Largely, the TCR clusters proved donor specific. Study-wide results and limits: Pre-infection memory contained some responding clones, which suggested that cross-reactive memory had joined. Clones that contracted from day 15 to 85 had balanced CD4/CD8; later expanders were CD4+ biased.

The V end lost 0 bases, the J end lost 8 bases, and 11 bases lay between the germline ends. Germline V gene lookup returns CDR1 SGHDT and CDR2 YYEEEE. The CDR3 spans 13 residues. Sequencing was performed on PBMCs or a T cell subset sorted from them (not recorded which). The source of this sequence is a man younger than 35 who had mild COVID-19 (a few samples of this study predate the infection). Cell type and time point are not known. The V call is TRBV5-6, the J call TRBJ1-2; D perhaps matches TRBD1 (5 bases). The CDR3 reads CASSLAGDLGYTF. The CDR3 nucleotides read TGTGCCAGCAGCTTGGCTGGGGACCTCGGCTACACCTTC.